This T cell receptor (beta chain) appears in the sequencing data of a study of shared clonotypes between healthy human individuals. Across the study: Contributing individuals were a couple of females and three males aged 18 to 49. Study results and caveats: Four donors held about 5% of naive CD4 clonotypes in common.

Replicate PCRs from sorted subsets contained roughly 190 ng DNA, which is around 30,000 T cell genomes. Assay: immunoSEQ multiplex PCR; the TCRdb copy retains only in-frame clones and omits some. The repertoire holds over 2 million clones, with over 85% as singletons. As concerns this clone: Its specificity is unknown.

Naive CD8 cells were CD45RO-negative, positively selected for CCR7, excluding terminally differentiated effector memory CD45RA+ cells. The study drew its donors from healthy HIV-negative adults without recent acute infections or vaccinations. Germline CDR1 MNHNS, CDR2 SASEGT. J gave up 3 bases and V 4 bases, and 15 bases lay outside the gene matches. The CDR3 contains 18 residues. This rearrangement joins TRBV6-1 to TRBJ2-7, with 10 bases lining up with TRBD2. The source of this sequence is a man between 18 and 29 years old in good health. Material: naive CD8+ T cells sorted from blood. The CDR3: CASSGGLAEPRNFYEQYF. The CDR3 DNA reads as TGTGCCAGCAGTGGCGGACTAGCGGAGCCTCGAAATTTCTACGAGCAGTACTTC.